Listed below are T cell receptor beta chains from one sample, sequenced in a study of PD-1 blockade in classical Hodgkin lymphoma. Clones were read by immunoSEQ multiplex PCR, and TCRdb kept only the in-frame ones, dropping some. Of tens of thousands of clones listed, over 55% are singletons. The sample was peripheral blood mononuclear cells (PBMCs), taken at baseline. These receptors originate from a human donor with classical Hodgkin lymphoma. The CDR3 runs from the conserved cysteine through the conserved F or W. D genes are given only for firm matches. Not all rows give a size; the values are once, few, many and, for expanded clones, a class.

CDR3: CATGEGSETQYF
DNA: TGTGCCACAGGTGAGGGGAGTGAGACCCAGTACTTC
size: once
D: NA
V: TRBV10-3
J: TRBJ2-5

CDR3: CASSQVGDHEQYF
DNA: TGCGCCAGCAGCCAAGTCGGGGATCACGAGCAGTACTTC
size: NA
D: NA
V: TRBV4-3
J: TRBJ2-7

CDR3: CASSQDSGGANEQFF
DNA: TGTGCCAGCAGCCAAGATAGCGGGGGGGCCAATGAGCAGTTCTTC
size: NA
D: TRBD2
V: TRBV4-2
J: TRBJ2-1

CDR3: CASSTGTGTATGYTF
DNA: TGTGCCAGTAGTACTGGAACCGGGACGGCGACCGGCTACACCTTC
size: few
D: NA
V: TRBV19
J: TRBJ1-2

CDR3: CASSHITDTQYF
DNA: TGCGCCAGCAGCCACATCACAGATACGCAGTATTTT
size: NA
D: NA
V: TRBV4-1
J: TRBJ2-3

CDR3: CASSSGGAKNIQYF
DNA: TGTGCCAGCAGTTCCGGGGGGGCCAAAAACATTCAGTACTTC
size: once
D: TRBD2
V: TRBV6-6
J: TRBJ2-4

CDR3: CASSLGGVGAGETQYF
DNA: TGTGCCAGCAGCTTAGGAGGGGTGGGAGCCGGAGAGACCCAGTACTTC
size: NA
D: NA
V: TRBV11-2
J: TRBJ2-5

CDR3: CSVGDREAFF
DNA: TGCAGCGTCGGGGACCGTGAAGCTTTCTTT
size: NA
D: NA
V: TRBV29-1
J: TRBJ1-1

CDR3: CACNRDRAHYGYTF
DNA: TGTGCCTGCAACCGGGACAGGGCCCACTATGGCTACACCTTC
size: few
D: TRBD1
V: TRBV13
J: TRBJ1-2

CDR3: CASSWTGGTEAFF
DNA: TGTGCCAGCAGCTGGACAGGGGGCACTGAAGCTTTCTTT
size: NA
D: TRBD1
V: TRBV5-5
J: TRBJ1-1

CDR3: CASSGRGANEKLFF
DNA: TGTGCCAGCAGCGGGCGGGGAGCGAATGAAAAACTGTTTTTT
size: few
D: NA
V: TRBV9
J: TRBJ1-4

CDR3: CASTRTVNTEAFF
DNA: TGTGCCAGCACCAGGACAGTCAACACTGAAGCTTTCTTT
size: NA
D: NA
V: TRBV9
J: TRBJ1-1

CDR3: CASSQGSWDYEQYF
DNA: TGCGCCAGCAGCCAAGGCAGTTGGGACTACGAGCAGTACTTC
size: NA
D: NA
V: TRBV4-3
J: TRBJ2-7

CDR3: CASSRDSGTMNTEAFF
DNA: TGTGCCAGCAGCCGGGACAGCGGAACGATGAACACTGAAGCTTTCTTT
size: NA
D: TRBD1
V: TRBV5-4
J: TRBJ1-1

CDR3: CASTTDRAYEQYF
DNA: TGTGCCAGCACCACAGACAGGGCCTACGAGCAGTACTTC
size: NA
D: TRBD1
V: TRBV28
J: TRBJ2-7

CDR3: CASSQSFGSYNEQFF
DNA: TGCGCCAGCAGCCAATCCTTCGGCTCCTACAATGAGCAGTTCTTC
size: NA
D: NA
V: TRBV4-3
J: TRBJ2-1

CDR3: CASSHAWGNNEQFF
DNA: TGTGCCAGCAGCCATGCCTGGGGGAACAATGAGCAGTTCTTC
size: NA
D: NA
V: TRBV4-2
J: TRBJ2-1

CDR3: CASSERTMNTEAFF
DNA: TGTGCCAGCAGTGAGAGGACCATGAACACTGAAGCTTTCTTT
size: NA
D: NA
V: TRBV25-1
J: TRBJ1-1

CDR3: CATPGSHYGYTF
DNA: TGTGCCACTCCGGGGAGTCACTATGGCTACACCTTC
size: NA
D: NA
V: TRBV11-2
J: TRBJ1-2

CDR3: CASSLIGGMNTEAFF
DNA: TGCGCCAGCAGCTTGATCGGGGGCATGAACACTGAAGCTTTCTTT
size: NA
D: NA
V: TRBV5-1
J: TRBJ1-1

CDR3: CASGPRNPNEQYF
DNA: TGTGCCAGCGGTCCGAGGAATCCGAACGAGCAGTACTTC
size: few
D: NA
V: TRBV7-9
J: TRBJ2-7

CDR3: CASSLGGALTEAFF
DNA: TGTGCCAGCAGCCTGGGAGGGGCCCTCACTGAAGCTTTCTTT
size: NA
D: NA
V: TRBV11-2
J: TRBJ1-1

CDR3: CASSLSGYTKETQYF
DNA: TGCGCCAGCAGCTTGTCCGGGTACACGAAAGAGACCCAGTACTTC
size: NA
D: NA
V: TRBV5-1
J: TRBJ2-5

CDR3: CASSAQDRDVGYTF
DNA: TGTGCCAGCAGCGCCCAGGACAGGGATGTTGGCTACACCTTC
size: NA
D: TRBD1
V: TRBV9
J: TRBJ1-2

CDR3: CASSPLNLGMQYEQYF
DNA: TGTGCCAGCAGCCCCTTGAACCTCGGAATGCAATACGAGCAGTACTTC
size: NA
D: NA
V: TRBV11-2
J: TRBJ2-7